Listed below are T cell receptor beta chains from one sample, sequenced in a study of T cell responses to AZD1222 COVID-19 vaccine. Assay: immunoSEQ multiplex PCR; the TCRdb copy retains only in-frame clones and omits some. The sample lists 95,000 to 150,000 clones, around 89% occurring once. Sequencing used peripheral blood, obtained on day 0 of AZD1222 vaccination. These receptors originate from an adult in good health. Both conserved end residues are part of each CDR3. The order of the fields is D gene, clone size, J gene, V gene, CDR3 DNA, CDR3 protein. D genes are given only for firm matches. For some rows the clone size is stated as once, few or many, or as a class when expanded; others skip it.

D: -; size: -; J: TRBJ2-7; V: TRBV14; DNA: TGTGCCAGCAGCCGGTATGGAGCCATAGGGCGCCACGAGCAGTACTTC; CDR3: CASSRYGAIGRHEQYF
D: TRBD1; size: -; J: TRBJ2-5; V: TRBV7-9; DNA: TGTGCCAGCAGCCGAGACAGGGGACAAGAGACCCAGTACTTC; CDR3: CASSRDRGQETQYF
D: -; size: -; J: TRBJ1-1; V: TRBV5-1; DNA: TGCGCCAGCACCAGGGACGGGATGCCGGGCCCTGAAGCTTTCTTT; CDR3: CASTRDGMPGPEAFF
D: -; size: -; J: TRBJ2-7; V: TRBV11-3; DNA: TGTGCCAGCACCTTTGACCTTTATTACGAGCAGTACTTC; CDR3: CASTFDLYYEQYF
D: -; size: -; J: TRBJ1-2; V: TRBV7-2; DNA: TGTGCCAGCAGCTTTACTGACGATAACTATGGCTACACCTTC; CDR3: CASSFTDDNYGYTF
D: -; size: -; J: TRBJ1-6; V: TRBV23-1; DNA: TGCGCCAGCAGTCACTCAGGGACACTGAGCTGTAATTCACCCCTCCACTTT; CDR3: CASSHSGTLSCNSPLHF
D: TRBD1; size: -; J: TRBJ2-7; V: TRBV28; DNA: TGTGCCAGCAGTCCCTCGGACAGGGGAACTACCGAGCAGTACTTC; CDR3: CASSPSDRGTTEQYF
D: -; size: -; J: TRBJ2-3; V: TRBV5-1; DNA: TGCGCCAGCAGCTTGCAGGCGGGGGATACGCAGTATTTT; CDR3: CASSLQAGDTQYF
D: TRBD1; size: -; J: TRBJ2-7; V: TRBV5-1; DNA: TGCGCCCGCCTCGACAGGGGGGGTTCCTACGAGCAGTACTTC; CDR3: CARLDRGGSYEQYF
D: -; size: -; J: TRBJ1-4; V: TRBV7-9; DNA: TGTGCCAGCAGCCCCTTGGGAGAATTTGAAACTAATGAAAAACTGTTTTTT; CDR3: CASSPLGEFETNEKLFF
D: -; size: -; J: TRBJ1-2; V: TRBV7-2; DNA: TGTGCCAGCACTACAGGGACCTATGGCTACACCTTC; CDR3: CASTTGTYGYTF
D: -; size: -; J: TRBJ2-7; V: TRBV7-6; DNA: TGTGCCAGCAGCTCCCACAGGGAAACCTACGAGCAGTACTTC; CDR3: CASSSHRETYEQYF
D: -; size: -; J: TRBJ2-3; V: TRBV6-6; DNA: TGTGCCAGCAGTTACTTTGGAGGCACAGATACGCAGTATTTT; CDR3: CASSYFGGTDTQYF
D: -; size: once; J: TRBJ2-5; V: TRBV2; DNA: TGTGCCAGCAGGTGGGCGGGAAGTCAAGAGACCCAGTACTTC; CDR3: CASRWAGSQETQYF
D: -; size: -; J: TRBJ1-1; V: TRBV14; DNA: TGTGCCAGCAGCCTTCTGGGTCTTACGAACACTGAAGCTTTCTTT; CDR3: CASSLLGLTNTEAFF
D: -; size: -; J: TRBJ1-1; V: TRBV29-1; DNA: TGCAGCGTTGTCCGAGGTTTGAACACTGAAGCTTTCTTT; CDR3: CSVVRGLNTEAFF
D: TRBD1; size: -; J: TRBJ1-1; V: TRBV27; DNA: TGTGCCAGCAGTATAGACAGGGGTACTGAAGCTTTCTTT; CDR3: CASSIDRGTEAFF
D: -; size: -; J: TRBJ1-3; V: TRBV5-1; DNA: TGCGCCAGCAGCGTGGACAGTTCGGACACCATATATTTT; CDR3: CASSVDSSDTIYF
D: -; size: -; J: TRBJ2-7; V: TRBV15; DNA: TGTGCCACCAGCAACGGACTTTACTACGAGCAGTACTTC; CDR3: CATSNGLYYEQYF
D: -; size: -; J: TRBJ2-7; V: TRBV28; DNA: TGTGCCAGCAGTTTAATGGGGTCCTTATACGAGCAGTACTTC; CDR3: CASSLMGSLYEQYF
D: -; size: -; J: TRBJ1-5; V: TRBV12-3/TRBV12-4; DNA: TGTGCCAGCAGTCCCACGGGTTGGCAGCCCCAGCATTTT; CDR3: CASSPTGWQPQHF
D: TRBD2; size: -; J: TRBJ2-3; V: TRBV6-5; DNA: TGTGCCAGCAGTCCATCGGGACTAGGGAATACGCAGTATTTT; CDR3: CASSPSGLGNTQYF
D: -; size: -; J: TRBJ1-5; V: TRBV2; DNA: TGTGCCAGCGGACAGCTCCTCAATCAGCCCCAGCATTTT; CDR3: CASGQLLNQPQHF
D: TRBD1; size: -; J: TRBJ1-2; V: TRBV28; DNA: TGTGCCAGCAGTTTCGGGACAGGGGATGGCTACACCTTC; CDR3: CASSFGTGDGYTF
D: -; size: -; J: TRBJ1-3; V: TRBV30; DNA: TGTGCCTGGAGTGTCTTAGGGGGGGCAGGGGGAAACACCATATATTTT; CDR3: CAWSVLGGAGGNTIYF
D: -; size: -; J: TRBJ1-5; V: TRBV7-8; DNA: TGTGCCAGCAGCTTAGGACCCAAGGATCAGCCCCAGCATTTT; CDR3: CASSLGPKDQPQHF
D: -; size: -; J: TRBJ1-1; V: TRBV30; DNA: TGTGCCTGGGCCCAGGTTGAAGCTTTCTTT; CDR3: CAWAQVEAFF
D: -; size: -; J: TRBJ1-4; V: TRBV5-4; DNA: TGTGCCAGCAGCTCCCCCCCCGTGGGAATGGGGAATGAAAAACTGTTTTTT; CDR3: CASSSPPVGMGNEKLFF
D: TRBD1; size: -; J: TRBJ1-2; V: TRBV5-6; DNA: TGTGCCAGCAGCGCTGGACAGGGGGCGCGTGGCTACACCTTC; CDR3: CASSAGQGARGYTF
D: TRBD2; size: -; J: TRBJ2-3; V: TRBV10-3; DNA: TGTGCCATCAGTGCCGGGACTAGCGGCACAGATACGCAGTATTTT; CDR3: CAISAGTSGTDTQYF
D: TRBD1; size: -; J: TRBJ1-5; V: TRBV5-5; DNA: TGTGCCAGCAGCTTAACCGGGACAGGGGTGGAACAGCCCCAGCATTTT; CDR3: CASSLTGTGVEQPQHF
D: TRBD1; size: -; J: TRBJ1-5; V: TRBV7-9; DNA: TGTGCCAGCAGCCCTGGGACAGGCCAGCCCCAGCATTTT; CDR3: CASSPGTGQPQHF
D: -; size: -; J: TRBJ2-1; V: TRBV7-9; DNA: TGTGCCAGCAGCTTGGGACAAGCGGGATACAATGAGCAGTTCTTC; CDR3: CASSLGQAGYNEQFF
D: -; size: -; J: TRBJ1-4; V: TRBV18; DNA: TGTGCCAGCTCACCGCCTCGGGAAAAACTGTTTTTT; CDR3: CASSPPREKLFF
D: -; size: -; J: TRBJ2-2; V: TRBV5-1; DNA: TGCGCCAGCAGCCGGGGAGGATGGACCGGGGAGCTGTTTTTT; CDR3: CASSRGGWTGELFF
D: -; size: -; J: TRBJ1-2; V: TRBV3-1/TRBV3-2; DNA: TGTGCCAGCAGCCAAGATTCGGTTAACTATGGCTACACCTTC; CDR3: CASSQDSVNYGYTF
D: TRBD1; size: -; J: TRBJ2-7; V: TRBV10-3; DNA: TGTGCCACTATGGGACAGCCATACGAGCAGTACTTC; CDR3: CATMGQPYEQYF
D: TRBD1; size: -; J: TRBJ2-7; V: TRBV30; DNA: TGTGCCTGGAGTGGACCGGGACAGCGCTACGAGCAGTACTTC; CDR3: CAWSGPGQRYEQYF
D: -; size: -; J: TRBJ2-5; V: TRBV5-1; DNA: TGCGCCAGCAGCTCGGGGGAGCGCCAGCAAGAGACCCAGTACTTC; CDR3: CASSSGERQQETQYF
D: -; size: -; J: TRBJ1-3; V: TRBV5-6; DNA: TGTGCCAGCAGCCGGACATTTACTAGCTCTGGAAACACCATATATTTT; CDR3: CASSRTFTSSGNTIYF
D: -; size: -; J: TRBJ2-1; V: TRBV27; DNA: TGTGCCAGCTTCCTGGACGGTTCGCAGTTCTTC; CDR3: CASFLDGSQFF
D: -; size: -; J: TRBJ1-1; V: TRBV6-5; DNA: TGTGCCAGCAGTTACTCTACAGGACGGCTGAACACTGAAGCTTTCTTT; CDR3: CASSYSTGRLNTEAFF
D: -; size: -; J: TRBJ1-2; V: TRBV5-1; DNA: TGCGCCAGCAGCTTGGGTATGGGGGCGAACTATGGCTACACCTTC; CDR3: CASSLGMGANYGYTF
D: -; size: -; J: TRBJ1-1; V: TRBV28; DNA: TGTGCCATCGCCCGTGGGTGGACTGAAGCTTTCTTT; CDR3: CAIARGWTEAFF
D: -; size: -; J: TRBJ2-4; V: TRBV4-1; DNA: TGCGCCAGCAGCCCGGGCCCCGGGGTAGGGGCCAAAAACATTCAGTACTTC; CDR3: CASSPGPGVGAKNIQYF
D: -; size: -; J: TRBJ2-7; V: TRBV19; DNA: TGTGCCAGTAGTATCCTCGGGGAAACCTACGAGCAGTACTTC; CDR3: CASSILGETYEQYF
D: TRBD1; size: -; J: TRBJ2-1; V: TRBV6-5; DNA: TGTGCCAGCAGTCCCGGGACAGGGGATGAGCAGTTCTTC; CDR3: CASSPGTGDEQFF
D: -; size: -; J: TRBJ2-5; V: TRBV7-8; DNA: TGTGCCAGCGGGGATAGGAGGGAAGAGACCCAGTACTTC; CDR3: CASGDRREETQYF
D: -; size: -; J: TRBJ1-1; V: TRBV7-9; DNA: TGTGCCAGCAGCTTAGAAGCTTTCTTT; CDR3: CASSLEAFF
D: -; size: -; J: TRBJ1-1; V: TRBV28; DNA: TGTGCCAGCAGTTTATGGGATCTCATTGGGCTGAACACTGAAGCTTTCTTT; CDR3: CASSLWDLIGLNTEAFF
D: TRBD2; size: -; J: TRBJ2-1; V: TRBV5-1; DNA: TGCGCCAGCAGCTCTCCAGCGGGGGGGGATGAGCAGTTCTTC; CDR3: CASSSPAGGDEQFF
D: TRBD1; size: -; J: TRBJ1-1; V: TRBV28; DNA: TGTGCCAGCAGTTTATGGGGGACAGGGGGCCGGACTGAAGCTTTCTTT; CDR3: CASSLWGTGGRTEAFF
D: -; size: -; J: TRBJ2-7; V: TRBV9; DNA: TGTGCCAGCAGCGTAGGGACAGCCTACGAGCAGTACTTC; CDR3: CASSVGTAYEQYF
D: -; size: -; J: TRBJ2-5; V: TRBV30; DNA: TGTGCCTGGAGTGGCCTGGGGGAGACCCAGTACTTC; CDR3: CAWSGLGETQYF
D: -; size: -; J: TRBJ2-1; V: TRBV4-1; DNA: TGCGCCAGCAGCCACAATGGGCCACAGGCCCCCGGGGGCAATGAGCAGTTCTTC; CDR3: CASSHNGPQAPGGNEQFF
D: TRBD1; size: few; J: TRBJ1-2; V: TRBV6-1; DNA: TGTGCCAGCAGTGGAGCCGGGGGACAGGGTATAGGCTACACCTTC; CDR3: CASSGAGGQGIGYTF
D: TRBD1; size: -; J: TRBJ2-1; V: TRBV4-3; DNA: TGCGCCAGCAGCCAAGGGTGGACAGGTCGGACTGGTGAGCAGTTCTTC; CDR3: CASSQGWTGRTGEQFF